The following is a T cell receptor beta chain sequence with its context. Its antigen is undetermined. These data are taken from a study of identical twins. TCRdb reanalysed the 5' RACE reads using MiXCR and keeps one entry per CDR3 protein. The sample consists of about 470,000 distinct CDR3 sequences, 20% to 25% of them appearing once. V shed 6 bases and J shed 2 bases, with 14 bases lying between them. Germline V gene sequence: CDR1 SNHLY, CDR2 FYNNEI. The CDR3 runs 15 residues. Study-level points and caveats: Not following the same donors, the study drew its conclusions from cross-sectional statistical analysis.

The same sample was also studied in work on T cells expressing NK-cell markers. This second study notes: In a handful of donors, dominant CD3+CD56+NKG2C+ clones formed roughly 1.0-7.5% of CD8+ cells. There were a few donors in whom these clonotypes also led the CD3+CD56-NKG2C+ fraction. Whether expanded NKG2C+ T cell clones recognized HCMV stayed uncertain.

The sample taken for sequencing was CD4+ T cells sorted from blood. This clonotype was obtained from a woman aged 18-29 years in good health. The gene calls are TRBV2 and TRBJ2-1, with D perhaps given as TRBD1 or TRBD2 (5 bases each). The CDR3 loop reads CASSETADTYNEQFF. CDR3 bases: TGTGCCAGCAGCGAGACAGCGGATACCTACAATGAGCAGTTCTTC.